This paragraph reports one TCR delta chain. This clone was counted between two and nine times. Its binding antigen is unknown. A far larger clone is off by one base, so a read error is likely. Other nucleotide sequences in the sample specify the same CDR3. The CDR3, from cysteine to phenylalanine, totals 19 residues. Only the CDR3 part of the read is kept: 57 bases, read in frame from the first base. According to the germline V gene, CDR1 reads GEAIGNYY and CDR2 reads EKD. V ends up 3 bases short and J 0 bases short, with an unmatched junction base count of 16. This sample is drawn from a study of γδ T cells in repeated Plasmodium falciparum infection (dated by TCRdb to the early 2020s). For the wider study: In the natural-infection arm, Malian children exposed to intense seasonal malaria transmission were enrolled and compared against age and gender matched Australian children. Samples were collected from controlled-infection subjects at baseline, immediately before selected infections, and 21 days after each infection. Malian gammadelta TCR repertoires were analysed cross-sectionally in periods with no transmission and longitudinally across episodes of acute febrile malaria. The study looked at how repeated Plasmodium falciparum infection shapes the human gammadelta T cell repertoire, using both natural infection in Mali and controlled human malaria infection. Five malaria-naive U.S. adults underwent four controlled human malaria infections by bites from P. falciparum NF54-infected Anopheles stephensi mosquitoes over about 640 days.

Overall study outcomes, separate from this receptor: The Malian cohort came from a small rural village of predominantly one ethnic group, limiting generalizability. Analysis of inter-individual variability in gammadelta T cell responses was limited by the small size of the controlled-infection cohort. Compared with Australian children, Malian children appeared to have Vdelta2-negative gammadelta TCR repertoires that were more clonally expanded, less diverse and less shared. A highly stable polyclonal repertoire over time and infection, with many inter-individual overlapping TCRgamma sequences, was shown by Vgamma9/Vdelta2+ TCR repertoires. Repeated controlled infections appeared to drive waves of new clonotype selection in Vdelta2-negative, largely Vdelta1+, gammadelta TCR repertoires.

The method was multiplex PCR. Data came from an Illumina MiSeq. From each sorted gammadelta T cell sample, both TCR gamma (TRG) and TCR delta (TRD) chains were sequenced. The authors processed their data as follows. Repertoire analyses included clonotype tree plots, accumulated frequency of the top 20 clonotypes, diversity index (DI) and D75 metrics. The public reads were reprocessed by TCRdb using CATT, and rows of matching DNA were later combined. These V and J calls are TCRdb output, not the study's own analysis. Counted in this sample were 80,000 to 95,000 delta-chain clones; 1.4% of them appeared once. The ten largest clones capture approximately 10% of the sample. For bulk TCR repertoire analysis, Vgamma9/Vdelta2+ and Vdelta2-negative gammadelta T cell populations were isolated by flow sorting from peripheral blood mononuclear cells.

The sample comprised gamma-delta T cells from blood. The sequence derives from a pool of human donors (malaria-infected and uninfected, not separated). The sequence joins TRDV2 to TRDJ1; 9 central bases correspond to TRDD3. The J gene, left out of TCRdb, was set here by checking the DNA against germline. The nucleotides are TGTGCCTGTGACGATTTACTAGGGGATACGCCCGCGTACACCGATAAACTCATCTTT. It is translated as CACDDLLGDTPAYTDKLIF.